This T cell receptor (beta chain) was observed in a study of long-term antiretroviral therapy in people with HIV. Every specimen provided roughly 0.85-11 million cryopreserved PBMC before DNA extraction took place. Of note for this clone: What it binds is not known.

This CDR3 is 14 amino acids long. Trimming left V 5 bases short and J 2 bases short, with 12 bases between. Germline-derived CDR1 and CDR2 are SGHVS and FQNEAQ. Researchers report immunoSEQ v3.0 was run at survey level. Sequencing targeted roughly 35,000-55,000 T-cell genomes per sample. TCRdb's copy holds only in-frame clones and misses some; the assay was immunoSEQ multiplex PCR. The data show tens of thousands of clones, around 80% seen once. Whole-study results and caveats: Pre-ART expanded TRB clones stayed dominant throughout, though often decreasing after ART. Information on adherence to ART, viral resistance or therapy changes was unavailable.

The specimen comprised unsorted PBMCs, sampled 0.2 years after starting antiretroviral therapy. This chain connects TRBV7-8 to TRBJ1-1; TRBD1 is a possible D gene (6 bases). The receptor's source is a young woman with HIV. This chain's CDR3 is CASSAWTANTEAFF. CDR3 bases: TGTGCCAGCAGCGCCTGGACAGCCAACACTGAAGCTTTCTTT.